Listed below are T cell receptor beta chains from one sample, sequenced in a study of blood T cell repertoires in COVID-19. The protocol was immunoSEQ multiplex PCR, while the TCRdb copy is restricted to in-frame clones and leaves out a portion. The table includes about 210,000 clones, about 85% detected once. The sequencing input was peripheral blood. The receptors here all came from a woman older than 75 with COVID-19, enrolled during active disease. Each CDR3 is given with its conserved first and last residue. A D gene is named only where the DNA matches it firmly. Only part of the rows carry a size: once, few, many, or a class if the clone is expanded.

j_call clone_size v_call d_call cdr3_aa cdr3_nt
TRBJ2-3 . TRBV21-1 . CASSQAASWDTDTQYF TGTGCCAGCAGCCAAGCGGCTAGCTGGGACACAGATACGCAGTATTTT
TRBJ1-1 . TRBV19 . CASSIDGGLSTEAFF TGTGCCAGTAGTATTGACGGGGGGCTGAGCACTGAAGCTTTCTTT
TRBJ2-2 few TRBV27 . CASSLLRNTGELFF TGTGCCAGCAGTTTACTCAGGAACACCGGGGAGCTGTTTTTT
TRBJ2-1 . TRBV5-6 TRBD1 CASSWGQGAYNEQFF TGTGCCAGCAGCTGGGGACAGGGGGCTTACAATGAGCAGTTCTTC
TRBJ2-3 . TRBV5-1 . CASKAVGSTDTQYF TGCGCCAGCAAAGCTGTTGGTAGCACAGATACGCAGTATTTT
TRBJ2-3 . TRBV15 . CATSRSGADTQYF TGTGCCACCAGCAGGAGCGGTGCAGATACGCAGTATTTT
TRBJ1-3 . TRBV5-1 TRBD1 CASSMTGTGNTIYF TGCGCCAGCAGCATGACAGGGACTGGAAACACCATATATTTT
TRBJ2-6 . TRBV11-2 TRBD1 CASSRQGSGANVLTF TGTGCCAGCAGCCGACAGGGCTCTGGGGCCAACGTCCTGACTTTC
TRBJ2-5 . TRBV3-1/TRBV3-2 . CASSQAGSRETQYF TGTGCCAGCAGCCAAGCCGGGTCCCGGGAGACCCAGTACTTC
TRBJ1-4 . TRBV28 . CASSFGGSGEKLFF TGTGCCAGCAGTTTCGGGGGGTCTGGGGAAAAACTGTTTTTT
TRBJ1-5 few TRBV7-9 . CASSRLNQPQHF TGTGCCAGCAGCCGTCTCAATCAGCCCCAGCATTTT
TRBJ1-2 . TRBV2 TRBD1 CASSSGTAFYGYTF TGTGCCAGCAGCTCCGGGACAGCCTTCTATGGCTACACCTTC
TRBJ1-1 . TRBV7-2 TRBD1 CASSYWTGMNTEAFF TGTGCCAGCAGCTACTGGACAGGGATGAACACTGAAGCTTTCTTT
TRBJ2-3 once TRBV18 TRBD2 CASSPPALAGGADTQYF TGTGCCAGCTCACCACCAGCTCTAGCGGGGGGGGCAGATACGCAGTATTTT
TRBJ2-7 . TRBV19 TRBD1 CASMGQGTREQYF TGTGCCAGTATGGGACAGGGTACTCGCGAGCAGTACTTC
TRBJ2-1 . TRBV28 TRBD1 CASSRTGGVSYNEQFF TGTGCCAGCAGTCGTACAGGGGGTGTATCCTACAATGAGCAGTTCTTC
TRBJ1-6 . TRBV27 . CASIATGSYNSPLHF TGTGCCAGCATTGCGACTGGCTCCTATAATTCACCCCTCCACTTT
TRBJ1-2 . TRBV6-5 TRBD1 CASSSTRQGVSGYTF TGTGCCAGCAGTTCGACCCGACAGGGAGTTAGTGGCTACACCTTC
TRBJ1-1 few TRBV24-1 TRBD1 CATSRGLNTEAFF TGTGCCACCAGCAGGGGGCTGAACACTGAAGCTTTCTTT
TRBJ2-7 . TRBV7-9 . CASSFWGVNEQYF TGTGCCAGCAGCTTTTGGGGGGTCAACGAGCAGTACTTC
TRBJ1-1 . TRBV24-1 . CATQQGSRTEAFF TGTGCCACCCAACAGGGTTCTCGCACTGAAGCTTTCTTT
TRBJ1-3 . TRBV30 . CAWTFRRRISGNTIYF TGTGCCTGGACGTTCAGGCGTCGTATCTCTGGAAACACCATATATTTT
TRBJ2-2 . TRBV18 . CATTGNTGELFF TGTGCCACCACAGGGAACACCGGGGAGCTGTTTTTT
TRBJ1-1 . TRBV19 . CASSILGGDTEAFF TGTGCCAGTAGTATTCTCGGAGGGGACACTGAAGCTTTCTTT
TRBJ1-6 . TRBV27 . CASSLWSVKEDSPLHF TGTGCCAGCAGTTTATGGTCGGTGAAAGAGGATTCACCCCTCCACTTT
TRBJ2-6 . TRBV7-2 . CASSPGGNSAANVLTF TGTGCCAGCAGCCCGGGGGGCAACTCTGCTGCCAACGTCCTGACTTTC
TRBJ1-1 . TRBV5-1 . CASSLAGTGTEAFF TGCGCCAGCAGCTTGGCCGGTACAGGCACTGAAGCTTTCTTT
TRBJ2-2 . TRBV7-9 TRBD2 CASSPGGLAGRTGELFF TGTGCCAGCAGCCCCGGTGGACTAGCGGGCAGAACCGGGGAGCTGTTTTTT
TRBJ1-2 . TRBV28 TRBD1 CASSSGQGNYGYTF TGTGCCAGCAGTTCCGGACAGGGAAACTATGGCTACACCTTC
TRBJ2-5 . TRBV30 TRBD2 CAWSLPGTIATQYF TGTGCCTGGAGTCTTCCCGGGACTATAGCGACCCAGTACTTC
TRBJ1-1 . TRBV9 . CASSVEDRHTEAFF TGTGCCAGCAGCGTAGAAGACAGGCACACTGAAGCTTTCTTT
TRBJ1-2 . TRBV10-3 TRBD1 CAISEGTGIDGYTF TGTGCCATCAGTGAGGGGACAGGGATCGATGGCTACACCTTC
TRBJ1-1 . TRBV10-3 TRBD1 CATTGQGARSGPEAFF TGTGCCACGACCGGACAGGGGGCAAGAAGCGGTCCTGAAGCTTTCTTT
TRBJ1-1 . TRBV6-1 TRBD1 CASSDLTGGETEAFF TGTGCCAGCAGTGACCTTACAGGGGGCGAGACTGAAGCTTTCTTT
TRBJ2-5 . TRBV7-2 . CASSLGRAETQYF TGTGCCAGCAGCTTAGGGAGGGCGGAGACCCAGTACTTC
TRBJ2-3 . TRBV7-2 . CASSLEVSAGNTQYF TGTGCCAGCAGCTTAGAAGTTTCGGCGGGAAATACGCAGTATTTT
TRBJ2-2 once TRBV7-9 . CASNSWGENTGELFF TGTGCCAGCAACTCCTGGGGAGAGAACACCGGGGAGCTGTTTTTT